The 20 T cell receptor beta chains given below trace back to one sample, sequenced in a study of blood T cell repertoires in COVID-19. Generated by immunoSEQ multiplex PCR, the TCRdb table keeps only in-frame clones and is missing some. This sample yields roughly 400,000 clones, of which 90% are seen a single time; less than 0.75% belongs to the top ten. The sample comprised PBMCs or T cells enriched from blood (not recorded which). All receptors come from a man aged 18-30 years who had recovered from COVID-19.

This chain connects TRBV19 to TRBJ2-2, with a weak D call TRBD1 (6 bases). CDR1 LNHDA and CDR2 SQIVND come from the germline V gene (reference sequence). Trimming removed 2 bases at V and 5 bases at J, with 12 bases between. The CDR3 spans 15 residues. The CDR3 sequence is CASSIRQDGTGELFF. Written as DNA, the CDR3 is TGTGCCAGTAGTATAAGACAGGACGGTACCGGGGAGCTGTTTTTT. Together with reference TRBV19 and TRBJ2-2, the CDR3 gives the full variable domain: DGGITQSPKYLFRKEGQNVTLSCEQNLNHDAMYWYRQDPGQGLRLIYYSQIVNDFQKGDIAEGYSVSREKKESFPLTVTSAQKNPTAFYLCASSIRQDGTGELFFGEGSRLTVL.

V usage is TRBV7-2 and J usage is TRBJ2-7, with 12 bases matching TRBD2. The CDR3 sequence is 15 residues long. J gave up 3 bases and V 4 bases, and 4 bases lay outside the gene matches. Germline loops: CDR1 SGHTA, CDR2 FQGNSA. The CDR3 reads CASSSPGLAGYEQYF. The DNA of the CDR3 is TGTGCCAGCAGCTCGCCGGGACTAGCGGGCTACGAGCAGTACTTC.

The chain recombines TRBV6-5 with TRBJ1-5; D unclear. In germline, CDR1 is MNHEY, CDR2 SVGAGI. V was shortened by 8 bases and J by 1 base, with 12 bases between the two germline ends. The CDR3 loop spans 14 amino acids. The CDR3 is CASLSEMSNQPQHF. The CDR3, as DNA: TGTGCCAGCCTATCTGAGATGAGCAATCAGCCCCAGCATTTT.

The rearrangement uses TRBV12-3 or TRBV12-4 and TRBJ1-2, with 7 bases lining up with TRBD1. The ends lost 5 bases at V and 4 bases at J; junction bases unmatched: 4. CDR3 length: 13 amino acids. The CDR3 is CASSKQGSYGYTF. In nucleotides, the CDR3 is TGTGCCAGCAGTAAACAGGGGAGCTATGGCTACACCTTC.

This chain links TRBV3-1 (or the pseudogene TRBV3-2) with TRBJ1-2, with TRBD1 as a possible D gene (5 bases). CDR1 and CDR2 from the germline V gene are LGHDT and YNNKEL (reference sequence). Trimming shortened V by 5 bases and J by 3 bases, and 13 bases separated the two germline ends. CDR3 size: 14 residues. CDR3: CASSGGKSDYGYTF. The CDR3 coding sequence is TGTGCCAGCAGCGGGGGGAAATCCGACTATGGCTACACCTTC.

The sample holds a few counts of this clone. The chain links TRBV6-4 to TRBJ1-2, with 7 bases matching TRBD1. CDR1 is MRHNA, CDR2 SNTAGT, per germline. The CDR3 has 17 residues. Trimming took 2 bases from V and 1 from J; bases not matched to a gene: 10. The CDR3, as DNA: TGTGCCAGCAGTGACCCCCCTGACAGGGCGGGTAACTATGGCTACACCTTC. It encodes CASSDPPDRAGNYGYTF.

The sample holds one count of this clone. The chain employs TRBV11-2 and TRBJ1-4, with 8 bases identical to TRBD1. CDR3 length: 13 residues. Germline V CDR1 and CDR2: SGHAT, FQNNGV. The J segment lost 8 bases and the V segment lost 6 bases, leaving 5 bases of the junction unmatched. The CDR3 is CASRDYRGEKLFF. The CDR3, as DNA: TGTGCCAGCAGGGACTACAGGGGGGAAAAACTGTTTTTT.

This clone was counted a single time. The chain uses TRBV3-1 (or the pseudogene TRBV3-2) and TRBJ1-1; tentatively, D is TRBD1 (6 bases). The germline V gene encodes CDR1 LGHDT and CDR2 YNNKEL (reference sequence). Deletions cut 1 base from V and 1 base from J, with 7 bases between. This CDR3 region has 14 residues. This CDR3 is CASSQGTENTEAFF. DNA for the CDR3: TGTGCCAGCAGCCAAGGGACAGAGAACACTGAAGCTTTCTTT.

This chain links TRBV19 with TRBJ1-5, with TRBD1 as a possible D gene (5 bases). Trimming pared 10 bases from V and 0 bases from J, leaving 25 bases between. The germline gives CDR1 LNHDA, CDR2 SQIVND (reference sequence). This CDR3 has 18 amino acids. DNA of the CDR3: TGTGCCACCCTAGGGCGGGACGGTGACCAGAATAGCAATCAGCCCCAGCATTTT. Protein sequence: CATLGRDGDQNSNQPQHF.

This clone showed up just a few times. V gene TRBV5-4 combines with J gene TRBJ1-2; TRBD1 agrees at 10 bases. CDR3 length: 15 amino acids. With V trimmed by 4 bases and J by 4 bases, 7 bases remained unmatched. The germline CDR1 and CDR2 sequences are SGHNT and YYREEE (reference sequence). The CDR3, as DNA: TGTGCCAGCAGCGATAAGGACAGGGGGGGCTATGGCTACACCTTC. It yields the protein CASSDKDRGGYGYTF.

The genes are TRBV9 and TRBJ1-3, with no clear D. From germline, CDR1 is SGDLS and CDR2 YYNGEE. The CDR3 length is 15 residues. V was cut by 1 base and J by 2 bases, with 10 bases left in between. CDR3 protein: CASSVQVQAGNTIYF. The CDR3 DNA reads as TGTGCCAGCAGCGTACAGGTTCAGGCTGGAAACACCATATATTTT.

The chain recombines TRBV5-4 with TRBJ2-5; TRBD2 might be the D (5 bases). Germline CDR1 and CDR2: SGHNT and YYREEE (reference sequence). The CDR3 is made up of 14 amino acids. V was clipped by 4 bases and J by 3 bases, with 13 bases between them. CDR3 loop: CASSRLGREETQYF. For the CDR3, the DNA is TGTGCCAGCAGCCGACTCGGGCGGGAAGAGACCCAGTACTTC.

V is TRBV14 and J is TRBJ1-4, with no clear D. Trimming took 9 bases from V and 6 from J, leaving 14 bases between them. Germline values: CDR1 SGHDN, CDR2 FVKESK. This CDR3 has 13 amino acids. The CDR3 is CAREVPRHEKLFF. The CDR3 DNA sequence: TGTGCCAGAGAGGTCCCGCGGCATGAAAAACTGTTTTTT.

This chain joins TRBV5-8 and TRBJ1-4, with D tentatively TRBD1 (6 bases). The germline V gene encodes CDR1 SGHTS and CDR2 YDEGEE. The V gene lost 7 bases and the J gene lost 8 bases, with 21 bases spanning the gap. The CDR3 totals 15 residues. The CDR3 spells CASGEGTILREKLFF. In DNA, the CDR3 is TGTGCCAGCGGCGAGGGGACAATCTTAAGAGAAAAACTGTTTTTT.

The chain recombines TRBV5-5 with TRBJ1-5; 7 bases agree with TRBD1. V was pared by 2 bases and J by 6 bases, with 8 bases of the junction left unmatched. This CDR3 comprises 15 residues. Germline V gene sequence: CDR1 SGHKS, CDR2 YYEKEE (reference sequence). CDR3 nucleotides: TGTGCCAGCAGCTTTTCTGAGGGGGCGCCTCAGCCCCAGCATTTT. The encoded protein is CASSFSEGAPQPQHF.

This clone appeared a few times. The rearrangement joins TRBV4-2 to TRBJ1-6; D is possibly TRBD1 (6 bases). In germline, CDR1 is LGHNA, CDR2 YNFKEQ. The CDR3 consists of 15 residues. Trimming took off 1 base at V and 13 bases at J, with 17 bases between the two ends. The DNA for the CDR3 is TGTGCCAGCAGCCAAGGGGCAGGGGCGGCAGTTCCCCTCCACTTT. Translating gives CASSQGAGAAVPLHF.

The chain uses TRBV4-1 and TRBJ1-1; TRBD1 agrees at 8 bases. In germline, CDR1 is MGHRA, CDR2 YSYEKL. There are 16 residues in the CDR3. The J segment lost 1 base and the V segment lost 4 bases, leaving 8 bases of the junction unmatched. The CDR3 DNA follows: TGCGCCAGCAGCCCCTCGGACAGGGAGGGGAACACTGAAGCTTTCTTT. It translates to CASSPSDREGNTEAFF.

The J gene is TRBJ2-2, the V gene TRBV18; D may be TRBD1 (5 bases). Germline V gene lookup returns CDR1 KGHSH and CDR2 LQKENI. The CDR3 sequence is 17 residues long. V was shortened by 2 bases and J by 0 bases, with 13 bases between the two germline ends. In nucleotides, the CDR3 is TGTGCCAGCTCACCAAGTGCTGGACAACCGAACACCGGGGAGCTGTTTTTT. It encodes CASSPSAGQPNTGELFF.

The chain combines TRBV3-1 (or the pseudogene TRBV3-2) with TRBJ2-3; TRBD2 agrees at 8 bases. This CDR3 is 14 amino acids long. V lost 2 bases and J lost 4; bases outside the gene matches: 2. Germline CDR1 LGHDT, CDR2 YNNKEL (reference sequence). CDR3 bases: TGTGCCAGCAGCCAAACCGGGAGGGCAGATACGCAGTATTTT. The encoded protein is CASSQTGRADTQYF.

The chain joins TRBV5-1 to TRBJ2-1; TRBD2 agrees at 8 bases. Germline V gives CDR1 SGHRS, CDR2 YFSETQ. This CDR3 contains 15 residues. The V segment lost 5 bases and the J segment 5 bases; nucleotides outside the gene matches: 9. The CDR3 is CASSLLAGFDNEQFF. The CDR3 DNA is TGCGCCAGCAGTTTGCTAGCGGGTTTCGACAATGAGCAGTTCTTC.